This T cell receptor (beta chain) was captured by sequencing in a study of T cells in Graves' hyperthyroidism and ophthalmopathy. In the study overall: Initial diagnosis, before any treatment, was when peripheral blood was collected.

Subjects with ophthalmopathy showed a Clinical Activity Score no lower than 3, a NOSPECS grade no lower than 4, and a duration shorter than 3 months. RNA transcripts served as the template for amplifying TCR beta CDR3 regions. TCR CDR3 underwent first-round RT-PCR with the HTBI primer set. TCRdb reanalysed the multiplex PCR reads using MiXCR and keeps one entry per CDR3 protein. The top ten hold approximately 35% of the sample, which has some 340,000 distinct CDR3 sequences, roughly an eighth seen once. This clonotype was seen at least ten times. Germline loops: CDR1 MNHNS, CDR2 SASEGT. This CDR3 is 14 amino acids long. Trimming cost V 7 bases and J 6 bases; bases outside gene matches: 7.

This clonotype was sampled from a woman aged 40 to 50 with Graves' ophthalmopathy. The V and J genes are TRBV6-1 and TRBJ1-5; 9 bases line up with TRBD1. Input material: blood. The CDR3 is CASTVDRGRQPQHF. The CDR3 DNA is TGTGCCAGCACGGTGGACAGGGGTCGTCAGCCCCAGCATTTT.